Listed below are T cell receptor beta chains from one sample, sequenced in a study of long-term antiretroviral therapy in people with HIV. Sequenced by immunoSEQ multiplex PCR; TCRdb stores in-frame clones only, minus some. The sample consists of fewer than 55,000 clones, more than 90% of them appearing once. Sample: unsorted PBMCs, taken 3.7 years after starting antiretroviral therapy. These receptors were taken from a woman between 50 and 59 years old with HIV. Both conserved end residues are part of each CDR3. Fields, in order: J gene, V gene, clone size, D gene, CDR3 protein, CDR3 DNA. The D gene is left open where the match is weak. Only some rows state a clone size, as once, few, many or a class for expanded clones.

J gene: TRBJ1-5
V gene: TRBV19
clone size: few
D gene: NA
CDR3 protein: CASSTYQHNQPQHF
CDR3 DNA: TGTGCCAGTAGTACCTACCAACACAATCAGCCCCAGCATTTT

J gene: TRBJ2-6
V gene: TRBV4-1
clone size: NA
D gene: NA
CDR3 protein: CASSQERPGAGANVLTF
CDR3 DNA: TGCGCCAGCAGCCAAGAACGGCCAGGGGCTGGGGCCAACGTCCTGACTTTC

J gene: TRBJ2-5
V gene: TRBV11-1
clone size: NA
D gene: NA
CDR3 protein: CASSLSLVGETQYF
CDR3 DNA: TGTGCCAGCAGCTTAAGCCTCGTGGGAGAGACCCAGTACTTC

J gene: TRBJ1-1
V gene: TRBV9
clone size: NA
D gene: NA
CDR3 protein: CASSASRGMNTEAFF
CDR3 DNA: TGTGCCAGCAGCGCGTCCAGGGGCATGAACACTGAAGCTTTCTTT

J gene: TRBJ1-1
V gene: TRBV7-3
clone size: NA
D gene: NA
CDR3 protein: CASSPRPGTLNTEAFF
CDR3 DNA: TGTGCCAGCAGCCCCCGCCCGGGGACCTTGAACACTGAAGCTTTCTTT

J gene: TRBJ1-2
V gene: TRBV5-6
clone size: NA
D gene: NA
CDR3 protein: CASSLVQINYGYTF
CDR3 DNA: TGTGCCAGCAGCTTGGTCCAGATAAACTATGGCTACACCTTC

J gene: TRBJ1-1
V gene: TRBV7-2
clone size: NA
D gene: TRBD1
CDR3 protein: CASSIRPPGTGAGNTEAFF
CDR3 DNA: TGTGCCAGCAGCATTAGACCCCCAGGGACAGGGGCAGGGAACACTGAAGCTTTCTTT

J gene: TRBJ1-2
V gene: TRBV5-6
clone size: NA
D gene: NA
CDR3 protein: CASSPGSGYGYTF
CDR3 DNA: TGTGCCAGCAGCCCGGGGTCGGGGTATGGCTACACCTTC

J gene: TRBJ2-7
V gene: TRBV11-2
clone size: NA
D gene: NA
CDR3 protein: CASSYGPEQYF
CDR3 DNA: TGTGCCAGCAGCTATGGTCCCGAGCAGTACTTC

J gene: TRBJ2-2
V gene: TRBV27
clone size: once
D gene: TRBD2
CDR3 protein: CASSPSGYSGELFF
CDR3 DNA: TGTGCCAGCAGCCCTAGCGGGTATTCCGGGGAGCTGTTTTTT